A single sample is the source of the 27 T cell receptor beta chains below, sequenced in a study of vaccination and CD4 T cells after COVID-19. Indicated treatment: roughly 11-day PBMC culture with coronavirus spike peptide pools or control peptides (ViraFEST assay). These receptors' antigens are unknown. An Oncomine TCR Beta short-read assay was used to sequence the DNA from cultured CD4+ T cells. Using its own MiXCR run on the PCR reads, TCRdb lists one record per CDR3 protein. The data hold some 16,000 distinct CDR3 sequences, with roughly 46% observed a single time. Sample: CD4+ T cells from blood, cultured in vitro. Source of these receptors: a human donor who had recovered from COVID-19.

This clonotype is a singleton in its sample. The V call is TRBV12-3 or TRBV12-4, the J call TRBJ2-5; 7 bases line up with TRBD1. There are 18 residues in the CDR3. V was clipped by 1 base and J by 1 base; unmatched bases: 12. The CDR3: CASSLGVRQGQSQETQYF. The DNA of the CDR3 is TGTGCCAGCAGTTTAGGGGTTAGACAGGGCCAGTCCCAAGAGACCCAGTACTTC.

The J gene is TRBJ2-7, the V gene TRBV21-1; TRBD2 reflects the table's D call only, with no check against the DNA. TRBV21-1 is classified as a pseudogene. The CDR3 has 17 residues. CDR3: CASRRRASGRKYYEQYF. CDR3 DNA: TGTGCCAGCAGACGGCGAGCTAGCGGGAGGAAATACTACGAGCAGTACTTC.

This clonotype has more than one count but fewer than ten. The chain recombines TRBV28 with TRBJ1-2; the D is unclear. CDR3 length equals 14 residues. CDR1 and CDR2 from the germline V gene are MDHEN and SYDVKM. V shed 2 bases and J shed 4 bases, with 11 bases lying between them. The CDR3 nucleotides are TGTGCCAGCAGTTTACTGAGAGAGGGCTATGGCTACACCTTC. It specifies CASSLLREGYGYTF.

This chain links TRBV20-1 with TRBJ1-2; D unclear. The germline V gene has CDR1 DFQATT and CDR2 SNEGSKA (reference sequence). The CDR3 extends over 17 amino acids. V lost 6 bases to trimming and J lost 2 bases, with 25 bases between them. The CDR3, as DNA: TGCAGTGCCCCCCGAGGAGGCACCCATACGGAAAACTATGGCTACACCTTC. Translating gives CSAPRGGTHTENYGYTF.

The sample holds a few counts of this clonotype. The chain's CDR3 is CASSLGLAGVSEQFF. CDR3 nucleotide sequence: TGTGCCAGCAGCCTCGGACTAGCGGGAGTATCTGAGCAGTTCTTC. The V call is TRBV7-8, the J call TRBJ2-1; 13 bases align to TRBD2. V gave up 5 bases and J gave up 9 bases; unmatched junction bases: 7. This CDR3 is 15 amino acids long. Germline V gene data show CDR1 as SGHVS and CDR2 as FQNEAQ.

This clonotype was seen a few times. The chain combines TRBV6-2 or TRBV6-3 with TRBJ2-3; no reliable D call. The germline CDR1 and CDR2 sequences are MNHEY and SVGEGT. V was pared by 0 bases and J by 0 bases, with 4 bases between. CDR3 length: 14 amino acids. The CDR3 spells CASSYSRSTDTQYF. Here the CDR3 DNA reads TGTGCCAGCAGTTACTCCAGAAGCACAGATACGCAGTATTTT.

J is TRBJ2-1 and V is TRBV28; 13 nucleotides match TRBD2. The CDR3 length is 14 residues. The J segment lost 9 bases and the V segment lost 8 bases, leaving 7 bases of the junction unmatched. The V gene's germline CDR1 is MDHEN and CDR2 SYDVKM. The CDR3 DNA follows: TGTGCCAGCGAAGGGGGACTAGCGGGGACTGAGCAGTTCTTC. Its protein is CASEGGLAGTEQFF.

There are a few counts of this clonotype. The chain carries TRBV28 and TRBJ1-2; no clear D gene. CDR3 length: 14 residues. Trimming shortened V by 6 bases and J by 3 bases, and 14 bases separated the two germline ends. Germline V gives CDR1 MDHEN, CDR2 SYDVKM. The CDR3 region is CASSDIRYDYGYTF. CDR3 sequence (DNA): TGTGCCAGCAGCGACATCCGCTACGACTATGGCTACACCTTC.

This clonotype has only a few counts. The chain is built from TRBV21-1 and TRBJ1-2; TRBD1, the table's D call, was not compared with the DNA. TRBV21-1 is marked as a pseudogene. The CDR3 totals 15 residues. The CDR3 nucleotides are TGTGCCAGCAGCTCCACAGGGGTGGCTAACTATGGCTACACCTTC. Translation gives CASSSTGVANYGYTF.

This clonotype was recorded a few times. The CDR3 loop is CASSGQVNSVNQPQHF. CDR3 coding DNA: TGTGCCAGCAGTGGACAGGTTAACTCGGTCAATCAGCCCCAGCATTTT. The chain joins TRBV2 to TRBJ1-5; tentative D call: TRBD1 (6 bases). V lost 4 bases and J 3 bases, leaving 16 bases between the germline ends. Germline V gives CDR1 SNHLY, CDR2 FYNNEI. This CDR3 has 16 residues.

The chain employs TRBV6-4 and TRBJ2-1, with 12 bases lining up with TRBD2. The J segment lost 10 bases and the V segment lost 4 bases, leaving 2 bases of the junction unmatched. Germline V gives CDR1 MRHNA, CDR2 SNTAGT. The CDR3 has 13 amino acids. CDR3 sequence: CASSVTSGGEQFF. CDR3 nucleotide sequence: TGTGCCAGCAGTGTTACTAGCGGGGGGGAGCAGTTCTTC.

The CDR3 nucleotides read TGCAGTGCTAACTATTTTCCGAGTCCAGATACGCAGTATTTT. Its translation: CSANYFPSPDTQYF. The rearrangement uses TRBV20-1 and TRBJ2-3; D unresolved. The CDR3 length is 14 residues. Trimming shortened V by 4 bases and J by 4 bases, and 15 bases separated the two germline ends. Germline lookup yields CDR1 DFQATT and CDR2 SNEGSKA (reference sequence).

This clonotype was found once. The genes are TRBV4-1 and TRBJ2-2, with unresolved D. Germline assignment: CDR1 MGHRA and CDR2 YSYEKL. V gave up 1 base and J gave up 0 bases, with 9 bases separating them. This CDR3 has 16 residues. DNA of the CDR3: TGCGCCAGCAGCCAAGGGGAAGTTACGAACACCGGGGAGCTGTTTTTT. It is translated as CASSQGEVTNTGELFF.

The gene calls are TRBV30 and TRBJ1-5; D gene uncertain. Germline V gives CDR1 GTSNPN, CDR2 SVGIG (reference sequence). The CDR3 spans 13 residues. V was clipped by 1 base and J by 0 bases, with 4 bases between them. The CDR3 region has the DNA TGTGCCTGGAGTGCCGGTAGCAATCAGCCCCAGCATTTT. Its translation: CAWSAGSNQPQHF.

This chain connects TRBV30 to TRBJ2-3; TRBD2 might be the D (6 bases). The CDR3 contains 15 residues. The germline CDR1 and CDR2 sequences are GTSNPN and SVGIG (reference sequence). V was pared by 1 base and J by 6 bases, with 17 bases between. The CDR3 loop reads CAWSALGNAGDTQYF. The CDR3 DNA reads as TGTGCCTGGAGTGCACTAGGGAACGCGGGGGATACGCAGTATTTT.

This chain connects TRBV7-2 to TRBJ2-5; D might be TRBD2 (6 bases). CDR1 and CDR2 from the germline V gene are SGHTA and FQGNSA. With 3 bases removed from V and 2 bases from J, the gap between germline ends came to 10 bases. There are 14 residues in the CDR3. CDR3 in amino acids: CASSLSGSQETQYF. DNA of the CDR3: TGTGCCAGCAGCTTGTCCGGGAGTCAAGAGACCCAGTACTTC.

The chain joins TRBV6-2 or TRBV6-3 to TRBJ2-7; 7 bases line up with TRBD1. The CDR3 has 15 amino acids. Losses at the gene ends were 6 bases for V and 1 base for J; bases not matched to a gene: 9. Germline CDR1 reads MNHEY; CDR2 reads SVGEGT. CDR3 bases: TGTGCCAGCAGAACCTACAGGGGTGAATCCTACGAGCAGTACTTC. It codes for CASRTYRGESYEQYF.

The rearrangement joins TRBV7-2 to TRBJ2-2, with 8 bases matching TRBD1. Germline V gives CDR1 SGHTA, CDR2 FQGNSA. This CDR3 is 15 amino acids long. The ends lost 1 base at V and 7 bases at J; junction bases unmatched: 5. In nucleotides, the CDR3 is TGTGCCAGCAGCTTAGAGGCAGGGGGCGGCGGGGAGCTGTTTTTT. It encodes CASSLEAGGGGELFF. The full variable domain, with the rest looked up from reference TRBV7-2 and TRBJ2-2, is GAGVSQSPSNKVTEKGKDVELRCDPISGHTALYWYRQSLGQGLEFLIYFQGNSAPDKSGLPSDRFSAERTGGSVSTLTIQRTQQEDSAVYLCASSLEAGGGGELFFGEGSRLTVL.

The chain couples TRBV5-1 to TRBJ2-5; weak D call: TRBD2 (6 bases). Trimming shortened V by 4 bases and J by 5 bases, and 15 bases separated the two germline ends. Germline V CDR1 and CDR2: SGHRS, YFSETQ. CDR3 length: 14 residues. This CDR3 is CASSLGTADETQYF. CDR3 nucleotides: TGCGCCAGCAGCCTAGGGACTGCCGATGAGACCCAGTACTTC.

This clonotype has just a few counts. The genes are TRBV2 and TRBJ2-7; TRBD2 agrees at 10 bases. The CDR3 spans 15 residues. The germline V gene has CDR1 SNHLY and CDR2 FYNNEI. The trim removed 4 bases at V and 0 bases at J, leaving 3 bases unmatched. DNA of the CDR3: TGTGCCAGCAGTGGGACTAGCGGTAACTCCTACGAGCAGTACTTC. This gives the protein CASSGTSGNSYEQYF.

This clonotype appeared a single time. The J gene is TRBJ2-5, the V gene TRBV19; TRBD2 agrees at 11 bases. This CDR3 comprises 15 residues. V dropped 5 bases and J dropped 5; count of bases not matched to a gene: 7. Germline V gene data show CDR1 as LNHDA and CDR2 as SQIVND (reference sequence). The CDR3 DNA follows: TGTGCCAGTAGTCCACTAGCGGGAGTCTGGGAGACCCAGTACTTC. This sequence encodes CASSPLAGVWETQYF.

V is TRBV10-3 and J is TRBJ2-1, with 7 bases identical to TRBD2. Germline V gene sequence: CDR1 ENHRY, CDR2 SYGVKD. V shed 9 bases and J 2 bases; nucleotides not matched to a gene: 7. The CDR3 is made up of 14 amino acids. The CDR3 spells CAIHPSGTYNEQFF. The DNA for the CDR3 is TGTGCCATACACCCTAGCGGTACCTACAATGAGCAGTTCTTC.

This clonotype has only a few counts. The chain uses TRBV7-9 and TRBJ2-5; D may be TRBD1 or TRBD2 (5 bases each). The germline V and J ends were trimmed by 5 bases and 5 bases, with 15 bases remaining between them. Germline-derived CDR1 and CDR2 are SEHNR and FQNEAQ (reference sequence). The CDR3 has 14 residues. CDR3 nucleotide sequence: TGTGCCAGCAGCCCGGGACGGCGAAGCGAGACCCAGTACTTC. Its protein product is CASSPGRRSETQYF.

The V gene is TRBV5-1, the J gene TRBJ2-7; no reliable D call. CDR3 length equals 14 residues. The germline CDR1 and CDR2 sequences are SGHRS and YFSETQ. V lost 1 base, J lost 0 bases, and 8 bases lay in between. CDR3 residues: CASSLIRASYEQYF. CDR3 DNA sequence: TGCGCCAGCAGCTTGATACGGGCCTCCTACGAGCAGTACTTC.

This clonotype was observed a few times. The V gene is TRBV2, the J gene TRBJ2-1; 10 positions agree with TRBD2. The CDR3 covers 19 residues. J was trimmed by 0 bases and V by 10 bases; bases with no gene match: 18. Germline lookup yields CDR1 SNHLY and CDR2 FYNNEI. CDR3 bases: TGTGCCACCCAAGACTATGGACTAGCGGAAAAGAGCTCCTACAATGAGCAGTTCTTC. Residues: CATQDYGLAEKSSYNEQFF. The variable domain in full, completed from reference TRBV2 and TRBJ2-1, reads EPEVTQTPSHQVTQMGQEVILRCVPISNHLYFYWYRQILGQKVEFLVSFYNNEISEKSEIFDDQFSVERPDGSNFTLKIRSTKLEDSAMYFCATQDYGLAEKSSYNEQFFGPGTRLTVL.

The chain is built from TRBV20-1 and TRBJ1-5, with TRBD1 as a possible D gene (5 bases). The CDR3 sequence is 13 residues long. V was pared by 3 bases and J by 9 bases, with 15 bases between. The V gene's germline CDR1 is DFQATT and CDR2 SNEGSKA (reference sequence). CDR3 in amino acids: CSARRGRDRPQHF. The DNA of the CDR3 is TGCAGTGCTAGGCGGGGAAGGGACCGGCCCCAGCATTTT.

CDR3 amino acids: CASRWGGQELVGEQYF. The CDR3 DNA sequence: TGCGCCAGCAGGTGGGGTGGGCAGGAACTAGTAGGCGAGCAGTACTTC. V gene TRBV10-2 combines with J gene TRBJ2-7, with D perhaps TRBD2 (5 bases). V lost 6 bases and J 6 bases, leaving 24 bases between the germline ends. Germline V gene data show CDR1 as WSHSY and CDR2 as SAAADI. This CDR3 contains 16 residues.